The 29 T cell receptor beta chains below were found in one sample sequenced in a study of T-cell reconstitution after alpha-beta-depleted transplantation in children. Using unique molecular identifiers, the investigators prepared the TCRbeta library. TCRdb reprocessed the PCR reads with MiXCR, giving one entry per CDR3 protein. The data contain roughly 280,000 distinct CDR3 sequences, roughly 11% of them singletons. Sequencing used peripheral blood, obtained 180 days after TCRalphabeta/CD19-depleted stem cell transplant. These receptors all come from a male patient aged 2-15 years who had a stem cell transplant for chronic granulomatous disease, so the T cells may come from the graft donor.

This clonotype was seen many times. This chain connects TRBV15 to TRBJ2-1, with unresolved D. Germline assignment: CDR1 LNHNV and CDR2 YYDKDF (reference sequence). Between the trimmed V and J ends, which lost 0 bases and 9 bases, there was a span of 9 bases. The CDR3 sequence is 13 residues long. CDR3 in amino acids: CATSREVDFEQFF. CDR3 bases: TGTGCCACCAGCAGAGAGGTTGATTTTGAGCAGTTCTTC.

With respect to this clonotype: A read error is possible here, since a much larger clone lies one base away. The chain couples TRBV20-1 to TRBJ2-5, with a weak D call TRBD2 (6 bases). In germline, CDR1 is DFQATT, CDR2 SNEGSKA (reference sequence). This CDR3 has 13 amino acids. The CDR3 sequence: CCASRGSSKTQYF. Written as DNA, the CDR3 is TGCTGTGCTAGTCGGGGGAGCTCGAAGACCCAGTACTTC.

The table lists this clonotype with many counts. V gene TRBV7-2 combines with J gene TRBJ2-5, with 7 bases that match TRBD2. The V gene end was trimmed by 0 bases and the J gene end by 5 bases; junction bases not matched to a gene: 3. The CDR3 has 14 amino acids. The germline V gene has CDR1 SGHTA and CDR2 FQGNSA. CDR3 nucleotide sequence: TGTGCCAGCAGCTTAGCGGGACTATACGAGACCCAGTACTTC. Residues: CASSLAGLYETQYF.

The chain combines TRBV25-1 with TRBJ2-1; D might be TRBD1 (6 bases). From germline, CDR1 is MGHDK and CDR2 SYGVNS. This CDR3 spans 13 amino acids. Trimming shortened V by 10 bases and J by 7 bases, and 17 bases separated the two germline ends. The CDR3 DNA follows: TGTGCCACCTTTAGCACAGGGAGTAATGAGCAGTTCTTC. Its protein product is CATFSTGSNEQFF.

The table lists this clonotype with many counts. V gene TRBV9 combines with J gene TRBJ2-5; 15 nucleotides line up with TRBD2. The CDR3 totals 19 residues. Germline loops: CDR1 SGDLS, CDR2 YYNGEE. The junction had 10 bases not matched to a gene; V was cut back by 3 bases and J by 1 base. CDR3 DNA sequence: TGTGCCAGCAGCGATGGACTAGCGGGAGGGACGGGAGTCCAAGAGACCCAGTACTTC. It is translated as CASSDGLAGGTGVQETQYF.

This clonotype was seen more than once but under ten times. The rearrangement joins TRBV5-4 to TRBJ2-7; perhaps TRBD2 as D (5 bases). V was cut by 4 bases and J by 2 bases, with 10 bases left in between. Germline V gene lookup returns CDR1 SGHNT and CDR2 YYREEE (reference sequence). The CDR3 is made up of 13 amino acids. The CDR3 DNA follows: TGTGCCAGCAGCGTTCGGGGTACCTACGAGCAGTACTTC. Its translation: CASSVRGTYEQYF.

The sample holds many counts of this clonotype. V gene TRBV5-6 combines with J gene TRBJ2-5, with D possibly being TRBD2 (6 bases). Germline-derived CDR1 and CDR2 are SGHDT and YYEEEE. Trimming took 0 bases from V and 5 from J, leaving 8 bases between them. The CDR3 spans 13 residues. CDR3 nucleotides: TGTGCCAGCAGCTTGGGGAGGGATGAGACCCAGTACTTC. This translates into CASSLGRDETQYF.

This clonotype was observed at least ten times. The V call is TRBV3-1, the J call TRBJ2-2, with no clear D. With 5 bases removed from V and 1 base from J, the gap between germline ends came to 20 bases. This CDR3 region has 18 residues. Germline assignment: CDR1 LGHDT and CDR2 YNNKEL (reference sequence). CDR3: CASSFRNKLNLNTGELFF. The CDR3 DNA reads TGTGCCAGCAGCTTCAGAAATAAACTTAATTTGAACACCGGGGAGCTGTTTTTT.

This clonotype appeared many times. At one boundary the junction diverges from the germline segment, which might be a read error. This chain's CDR3 is CASSSGHRRGGF. The DNA for the CDR3 is TGTGCCAGCAGCTCCGGACATCGGAGAGGAGGCTTC. The chain joins TRBV7-9 to TRBJ2-6; possibly TRBD1 or TRBD2 for D (5 bases each). Germline V gene data show CDR1 as SEHNR and CDR2 as FQNEAQ (reference sequence). This CDR3 is 12 amino acids long.

This clonotype was observed at least ten times. The CDR3 region is CASSQDTLVIETQYF. As DNA, the CDR3 is TGCGCCAGCAGCCAAGATACTCTAGTGATTGAGACCCAGTACTTC. The chain couples TRBV4-3 to TRBJ2-5; no clear D gene. CDR1 and CDR2 (germline): LGHNA, YSLEER. V lost 0 bases and J 5 bases, leaving 13 bases between the germline ends. The CDR3 is made up of 15 amino acids.

CDR3 sequence: CASSLRQGHNYGYTF. The CDR3 bases are TGTGCCAGCAGTTTAAGGCAGGGTCATAACTATGGCTACACCTTC. J is TRBJ1-2 and V is TRBV12-3 or TRBV12-4, with a weak D call TRBD1 (5 bases). V was trimmed by 2 bases and J by 1 base, leaving 11 bases between them. The CDR3 extends over 15 amino acids.

In this sample, this clonotype turned up many times. The J gene is TRBJ2-7, the V gene TRBV5-8; TRBD1 matches 11 bases. Germline-derived CDR1 and CDR2 are SGHTS and YDEGEE. The CDR3 runs to 14 residues. The junction had 1 base not matched to a gene; V was cut back by 3 bases and J by 2 bases. Written as DNA, the CDR3 is TGTGCCAGCAGCTGGGGACAGGGGGCCTACGAGCAGTACTTC. This encodes CASSWGQGAYEQYF.

This clonotype was counted only a few times. The genes are TRBV18 and TRBJ2-1; 12 bases agree with TRBD1. CDR3 size: 18 residues. Losses at the gene ends were 3 bases for V and 1 base for J; bases not matched to a gene: 7. CDR1 KGHSH and CDR2 LQKENI come from the germline V gene. The CDR3: CASSPGTGGAGSYNEQFF. The CDR3 DNA follows: TGTGCCAGCTCACCGGGGACAGGGGGCGCTGGGTCCTACAATGAGCAGTTCTTC.

This clonotype was seen many times. The V gene is TRBV15, the J gene TRBJ2-7; possible D gene TRBD1, 5 bases. This CDR3 has 13 residues. Trimming took off 5 bases at V and 0 bases at J, with 8 bases between the two ends. Germline lookup yields CDR1 LNHNV and CDR2 YYDKDF (reference sequence). CDR3 sequence (DNA): TGTGCCACCAGCGAAGGGGCCTCCTACGAGCAGTACTTC. This translates into CATSEGASYEQYF.

This chain connects TRBV14 to TRBJ2-1; 10 positions match TRBD2. Germline values: CDR1 SGHDN, CDR2 FVKESK. The V segment lost 2 bases and the J segment 6 bases; nucleotides outside the gene matches: 4. The CDR3 sequence is 15 residues long. CDR3 region: CASSQLAGVSNEQFF. DNA of the CDR3: TGTGCCAGCAGCCAACTAGCGGGAGTCAGCAATGAGCAGTTCTTC.

This clonotype was seen many times. The chain combines TRBV28 with TRBJ1-5; possibly TRBD1 for D (6 bases). Germline V gives CDR1 MDHEN, CDR2 SYDVKM. The CDR3 sequence is 13 residues long. V lost 5 bases, J lost 9 bases, and 14 bases lay in between. The CDR3 reads CASSGGTPLPQHF. The CDR3 coding sequence is TGTGCCAGCAGTGGAGGGACACCACTGCCCCAGCATTTT.

This clonotype was counted only a few times. The chain couples TRBV7-9 to TRBJ2-5, with D possibly matching TRBD1 (5 bases). The V end was cut by 5 bases, the J end by 3 bases, with 13 bases between. The CDR3 has 14 amino acids. Germline V CDR1 and CDR2: SEHNR, FQNEAQ (reference sequence). For the CDR3, the DNA is TGTGCCAGCAGCGCAGACAGCTCTAAAGAGACCCAGTACTTC. Translated: CASSADSSKETQYF.

This clonotype has at least ten counts. The CDR3 nucleotides read TGTGCCAGCAGCTTAATGACGAGACTAGCGGGAGATACGCAGTATTTT. It is translated as CASSLMTRLAGDTQYF. This chain joins TRBV7-3 and TRBJ2-3; TRBD2 agrees at 10 bases. Per germline, CDR1 SGHTA and CDR2 FQGTGA. With V trimmed by 1 base and J by 5 bases, 6 bases remained unmatched. The CDR3 is 16 amino acids.

This clonotype has at least ten counts. The CDR3 here is CASRYPGQGLYEQYF. The CDR3 coding sequence is TGTGCCAGCAGATACCCGGGACAGGGACTCTACGAGCAGTACTTC. V gene TRBV11-2 combines with J gene TRBJ2-7; 9 bases line up with TRBD1. Unmatched junction bases numbered 9, after V lost 6 bases and J lost 3 bases. In germline, CDR1 is SGHAT, CDR2 FQNNGV. CDR3 length: 15 amino acids.

This clonotype was observed many times. The V call is TRBV5-1, the J call TRBJ2-3; D gene ambiguous. The V gene's germline CDR1 is SGHRS and CDR2 YFSETQ. The V and J ends lost 4 bases and 3 bases respectively, with 18 bases between them. This CDR3 is 16 amino acids long. CDR3 amino acids: CASSGPEGLITDTQYF. The CDR3 DNA reads TGCGCCAGCAGCGGCCCCGAAGGGTTGATAACAGATACGCAGTATTTT.

A few counts support this clonotype. The chain uses TRBV16 and TRBJ2-7; TRBD1 matches at 9 bases. The CDR3 is 14 amino acids. CDR1 is KGHSY and CDR2 is FQNENV in the germline V gene. V gave up 3 bases and J gave up 3 bases; unmatched junction bases: 3. DNA for the CDR3: TGTGCCAGCAGCCAGAGGACAGGGGACTACGAGCAGTACTTC. Protein sequence: CASSQRTGDYEQYF.

The table lists this clonotype with many counts. The chain has TRBV5-1 and TRBJ1-1, with D possibly matching TRBD1 (5 bases). The CDR3 length is 15 residues. Germline assignment: CDR1 SGHRS and CDR2 YFSETQ. Trimming shortened V by 2 bases and J by 1 base, and 12 bases separated the two germline ends. The CDR3 nucleotides read TGCGCCAGCAGCTTTCGGGACCCCGCGAACACTGAAGCTTTCTTT. It translates to CASSFRDPANTEAFF. The full variable domain, rest sourced from reference TRBV5-1 and TRBJ1-1, is KAGVTQTPRYLIKTRGQQVTLSCSPISGHRSVSWYQQTPGQGLQFLFEYFSETQRNKGNFPGRFSGRQFSNSRSEMNVSTLELGDSALYLCASSFRDPANTEAFFGQGTRLTVV.

A word on this clonotype: Given a much more abundant clone one base away, this may be a read error. This chain joins TRBV28 and TRBJ2-1; tentatively, D is TRBD1 (6 bases). Trimming cost V 5 bases and J 6 bases, with 17 bases left between them. Germline lookup yields CDR1 MDHEN and CDR2 SYDVKM. This CDR3 spans 15 amino acids. Here the CDR3 reads CASSPAGIGGNEQFF. CDR3 DNA sequence: TGTGCCAGCAGTCCCGCCGGGATAGGGGGCAATGAGCAGTTCTTC.

The table lists this clonotype with many counts. V is TRBV5-5 and J is TRBJ2-4; possible D gene TRBD1, 6 bases. V gave up 7 bases and J gave up 1 base, with 15 bases separating them. Germline CDR1 is SGHKS and CDR2 is YYEKEE (reference sequence). The CDR3 loop spans 15 amino acids. Here the CDR3 reads CASAFTQGAKNIQYF. The DNA of the CDR3 is TGTGCCAGCGCATTCACCCAGGGGGCCAAAAACATTCAGTACTTC. Full variable domain (remainder filled in from reference TRBV5-5 and TRBJ2-4): DAGVTQSPTHLIKTRGQQVTLRCSPISGHKSVSWYQQVLGQGPQFIFQYYEKEERGRGNFPDRFSARQFPNYSSELNVNALLLGDSALYLCASAFTQGAKNIQYFGAGTRLSVL.

Concerning this clonotype: This may be a read error, as it is one base from a much larger clone. The V call is TRBV20-1, the J call TRBJ2-3; 10 bases line up with TRBD2. This CDR3 contains 13 residues. V dropped 7 bases and J dropped 6; count of bases not matched to a gene: 7. Germline CDR1 is DFQATT and CDR2 is SNEGSKA (reference sequence). CDR3 sequence reads: CSGAGGRADTQYF. CDR3 nucleotide sequence: TGCAGTGGAGCGGGAGGGCGGGCGGATACGCAGTATTTT.

This clonotype was detected many times. This chain joins TRBV7-2 and TRBJ2-3; 8 nucleotides line up with TRBD2. V trimming: 2 bases; J trimming: 5 bases; junction bases outside the gene matches: 12. The CDR3 is 17 amino acids. The V gene's germline CDR1 is SGHTA and CDR2 FQGNSA. The CDR3 loop is CASSLFHGAGGGDTQYF. The CDR3 DNA follows: TGTGCCAGCAGCTTATTCCATGGGGCGGGAGGAGGAGATACGCAGTATTTT.

The chain uses TRBV6-5 and TRBJ2-1, with TRBD1 matching over 11 bases. The CDR3 is made up of 14 amino acids. The germline gives CDR1 MNHEY, CDR2 SVGAGI. The J segment lost 7 bases and the V segment lost 8 bases, leaving 7 bases of the junction unmatched. The CDR3 loop reads CASQSGTGGNEQFF. The DNA for the CDR3 is TGTGCCAGCCAGTCCGGGACAGGGGGGAATGAGCAGTTCTTC.

This clonotype was counted at least ten times. This rearrangement joins TRBV6-5 to TRBJ1-4, with D perhaps matching TRBD1 (5 bases). The germline CDR1 and CDR2 sequences are MNHEY and SVGAGI. Trimming shortened V by 6 bases and J by 7 bases, and 21 bases separated the two germline ends. This CDR3 contains 16 residues. The CDR3 sequence: CASSHPSGDGGEKLFF. The CDR3 bases are TGTGCCAGCAGCCACCCAAGCGGGGATGGGGGTGAAAAACTGTTTTTT.

At least ten counts were recorded for this clonotype. The chain joins TRBV28 to TRBJ2-3; D is tentatively TRBD1 or TRBD2 (5 bases each). Trimming stripped 3 bases from V and 3 bases from J, with 10 bases between. Germline lookup yields CDR1 MDHEN and CDR2 SYDVKM. The CDR3 is 14 residues long. The CDR3 here is CASSLGVVTDTQYF. CDR3 DNA sequence: TGTGCCAGCAGTTTGGGGGTGGTGACAGATACGCAGTATTTT.